This TCR beta chain stems from a study of Tregs in tolerant kidney transplant recipients. In germline, CDR1 is LGHNA, CDR2 YSLEER. The CDR3 runs to 17 residues. Losses at the gene ends were 2 bases for V and 0 bases for J; bases not matched to a gene: 4. The data were produced by immunoSEQ multiplex PCR, yet TCRdb's version contains in-frame clones alone and is incomplete. The repertoire holds approximately 90,000 clones, with approximately 93% as singletons. The nonmyeloablative bone marrow transplants came from related graft donors, with transient mixed chimerism. The clonotype originates from a human patient who received a combined kidney and bone marrow transplant. T cells may partly derive from the graft donor. The chain has TRBV4-3 and TRBJ2-4, with 10 bases fitting TRBD2. The sequenced sample was CD4+ T cells from blood (PBMCs), obtained 12 months after the transplant. The CDR3 region is CASSQSSGSLAKNIQYF. The CDR3 DNA reads TGCGCCAGCAGCCAATCTAGCGGGAGTCTAGCCAAAAACATTCAGTACTTC.